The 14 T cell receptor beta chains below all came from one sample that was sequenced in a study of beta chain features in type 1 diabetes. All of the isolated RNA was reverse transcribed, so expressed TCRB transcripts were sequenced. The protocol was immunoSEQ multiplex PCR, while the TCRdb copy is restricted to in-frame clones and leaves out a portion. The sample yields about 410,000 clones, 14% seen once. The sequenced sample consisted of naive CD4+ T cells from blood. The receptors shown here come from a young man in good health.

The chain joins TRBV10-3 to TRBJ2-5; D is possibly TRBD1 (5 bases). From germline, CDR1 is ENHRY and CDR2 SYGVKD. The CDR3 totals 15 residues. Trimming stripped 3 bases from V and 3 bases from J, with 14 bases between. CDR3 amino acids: CAISESGAGKETQYF. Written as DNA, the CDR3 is TGTGCCATCAGTGAATCGGGCGCAGGGAAAGAGACCCAGTACTTC.

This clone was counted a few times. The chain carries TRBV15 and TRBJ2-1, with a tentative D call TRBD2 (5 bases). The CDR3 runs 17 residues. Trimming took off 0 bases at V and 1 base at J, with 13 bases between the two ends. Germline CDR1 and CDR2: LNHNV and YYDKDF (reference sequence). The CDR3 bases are TGTGCCACCAGCAGAGATCTAGGGAAGCGGTCCTACAATGAGCAGTTCTTC. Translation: CATSRDLGKRSYNEQFF.

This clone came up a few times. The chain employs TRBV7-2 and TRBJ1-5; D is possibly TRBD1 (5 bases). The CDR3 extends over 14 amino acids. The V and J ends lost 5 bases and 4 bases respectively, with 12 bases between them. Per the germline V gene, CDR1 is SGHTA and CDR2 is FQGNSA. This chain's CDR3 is CASSPQAGNQPQHF. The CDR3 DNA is TGTGCCAGCAGCCCCCAGGCAGGGAATCAGCCCCAGCATTTT.

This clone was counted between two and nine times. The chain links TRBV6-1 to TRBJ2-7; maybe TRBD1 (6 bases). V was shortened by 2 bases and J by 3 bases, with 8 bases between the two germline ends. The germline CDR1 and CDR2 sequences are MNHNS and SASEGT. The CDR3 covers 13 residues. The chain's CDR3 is CASSETGLYEQYV. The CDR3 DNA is TGTGCCAGCAGTGAAACAGGGCTCTACGAGCAGTACGTC.

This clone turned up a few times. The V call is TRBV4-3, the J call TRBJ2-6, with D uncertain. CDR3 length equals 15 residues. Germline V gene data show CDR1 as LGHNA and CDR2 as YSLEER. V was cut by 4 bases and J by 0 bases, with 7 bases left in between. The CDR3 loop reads CASSPEGSGANVLTF. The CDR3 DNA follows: TGCGCCAGCAGCCCCGAAGGCTCTGGGGCCAACGTCCTGACTTTC.

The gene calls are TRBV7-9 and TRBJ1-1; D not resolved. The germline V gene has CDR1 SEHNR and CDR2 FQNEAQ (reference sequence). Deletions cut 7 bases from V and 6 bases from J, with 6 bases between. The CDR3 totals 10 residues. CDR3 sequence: CASNVSEAFF. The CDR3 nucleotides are TGTGCCAGCAATGTCTCTGAAGCTTTCTTT.

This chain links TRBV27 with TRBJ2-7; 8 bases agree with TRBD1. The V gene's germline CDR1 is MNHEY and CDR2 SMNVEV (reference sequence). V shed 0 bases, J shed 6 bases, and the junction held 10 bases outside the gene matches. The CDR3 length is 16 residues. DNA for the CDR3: TGTGCCAGCAGTTTATCGCCTGACAGGGGACGACGCGAGCAGTACTTC. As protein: CASSLSPDRGRREQYF.

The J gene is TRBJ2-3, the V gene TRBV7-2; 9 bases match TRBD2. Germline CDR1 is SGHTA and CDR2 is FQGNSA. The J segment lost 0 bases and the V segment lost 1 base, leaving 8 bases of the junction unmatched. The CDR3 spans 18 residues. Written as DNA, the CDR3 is TGTGCCAGCAGCTTAGGAGCGGGGGGTCCCACTAGCACAGATACGCAGTATTTT. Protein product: CASSLGAGGPTSTDTQYF.

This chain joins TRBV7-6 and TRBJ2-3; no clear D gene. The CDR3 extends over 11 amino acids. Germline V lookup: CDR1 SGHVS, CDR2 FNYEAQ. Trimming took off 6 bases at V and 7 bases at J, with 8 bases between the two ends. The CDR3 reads CASSSRYTQYF. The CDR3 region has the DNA TGTGCCAGCAGTAGCCGATATACGCAGTATTTT.

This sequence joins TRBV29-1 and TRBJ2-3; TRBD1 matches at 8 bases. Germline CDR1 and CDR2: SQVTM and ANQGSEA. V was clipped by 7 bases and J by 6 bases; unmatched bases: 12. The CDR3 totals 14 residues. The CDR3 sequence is CSAADRGRVDTQYF. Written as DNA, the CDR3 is TGCAGCGCCGCCGACAGGGGAAGAGTGGATACGCAGTATTTT.

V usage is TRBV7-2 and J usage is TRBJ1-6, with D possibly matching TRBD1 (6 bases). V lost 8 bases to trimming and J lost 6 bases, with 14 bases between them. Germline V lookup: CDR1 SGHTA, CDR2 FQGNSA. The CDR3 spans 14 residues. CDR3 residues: CASGYRASNSPLHF. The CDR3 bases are TGTGCCAGCGGCTACAGGGCATCTAATTCACCCCTCCACTTT.

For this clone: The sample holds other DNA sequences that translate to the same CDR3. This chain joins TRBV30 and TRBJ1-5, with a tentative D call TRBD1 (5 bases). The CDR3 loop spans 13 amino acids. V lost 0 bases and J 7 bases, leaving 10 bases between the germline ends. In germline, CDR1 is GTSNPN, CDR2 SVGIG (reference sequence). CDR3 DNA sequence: TGTGCCTGGAGTGTGGGGAGGGACCAGCCCCAGCATTTT. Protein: CAWSVGRDQPQHF.

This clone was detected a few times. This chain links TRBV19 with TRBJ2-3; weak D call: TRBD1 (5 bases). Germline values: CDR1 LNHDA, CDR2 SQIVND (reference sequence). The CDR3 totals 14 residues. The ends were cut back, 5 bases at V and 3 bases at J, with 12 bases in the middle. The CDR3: CASSWGRETDTQYF. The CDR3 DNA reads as TGTGCCAGTAGTTGGGGCAGGGAAACAGATACGCAGTATTTT. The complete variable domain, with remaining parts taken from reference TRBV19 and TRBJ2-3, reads DGGITQSPKYLFRKEGQNVTLSCEQNLNHDAMYWYRQDPGQGLRLIYYSQIVNDFQKGDIAEGYSVSREKKESFPLTVTSAQKNPTAFYLCASSWGRETDTQYFGPGTRLTVL.

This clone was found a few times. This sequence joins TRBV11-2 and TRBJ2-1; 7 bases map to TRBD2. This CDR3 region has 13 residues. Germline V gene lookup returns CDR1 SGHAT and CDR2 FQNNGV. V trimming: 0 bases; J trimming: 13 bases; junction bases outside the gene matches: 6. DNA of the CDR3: TGTGCCAGCAGCTTAGATTGGACTAGATTTCAGTTCTTC. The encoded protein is CASSLDWTRFQFF.